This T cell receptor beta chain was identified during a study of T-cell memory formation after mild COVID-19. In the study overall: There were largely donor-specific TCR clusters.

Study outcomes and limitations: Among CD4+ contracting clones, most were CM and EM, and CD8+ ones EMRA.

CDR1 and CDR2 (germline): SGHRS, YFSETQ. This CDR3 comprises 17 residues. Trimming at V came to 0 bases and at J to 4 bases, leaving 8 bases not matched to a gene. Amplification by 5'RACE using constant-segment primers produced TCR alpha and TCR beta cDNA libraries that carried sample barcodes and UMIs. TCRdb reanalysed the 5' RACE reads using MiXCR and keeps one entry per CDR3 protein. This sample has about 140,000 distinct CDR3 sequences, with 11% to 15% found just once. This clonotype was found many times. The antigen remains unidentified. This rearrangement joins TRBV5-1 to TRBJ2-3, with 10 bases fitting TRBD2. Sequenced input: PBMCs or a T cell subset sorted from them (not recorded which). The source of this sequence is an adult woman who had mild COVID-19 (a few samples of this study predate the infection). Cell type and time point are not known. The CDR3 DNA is TGCGCCAGCAGCTTGGAGGCGACTAGCGGGTTACCAGATACGCAGTATTTT. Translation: CASSLEATSGLPDTQYF.